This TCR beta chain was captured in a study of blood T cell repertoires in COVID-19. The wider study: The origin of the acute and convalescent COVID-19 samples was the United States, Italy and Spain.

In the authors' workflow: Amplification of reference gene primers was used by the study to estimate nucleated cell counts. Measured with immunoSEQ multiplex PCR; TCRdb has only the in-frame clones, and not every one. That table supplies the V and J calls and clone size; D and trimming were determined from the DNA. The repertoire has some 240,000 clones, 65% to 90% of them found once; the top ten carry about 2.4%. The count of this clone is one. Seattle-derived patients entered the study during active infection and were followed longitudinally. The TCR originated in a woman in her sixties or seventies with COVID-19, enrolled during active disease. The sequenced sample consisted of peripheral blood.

CDR3 amino acids: CATSRVGTVNTEAFF. DNA for the CDR3: TGTGCCACCAGCAGAGTCGGGACAGTGAACACTGAAGCTTTCTTT. V usage is TRBV15 and J usage is TRBJ1-1, with TRBD1 matching over 7 bases. J was trimmed by 0 bases and V by 1 base; bases with no gene match: 2. This CDR3 has 15 amino acids. Germline V lookup: CDR1 LNHNV, CDR2 YYDKDF (reference sequence). Filled out from reference TRBV15 and TRBJ1-1, the complete variable domain reads DAMVIQNPRYQVTQFGKPVTLSCSQTLNHNVMYWYQQKSSQAPKLLFHYYDKDFNNEADTPDNFQSRRPNTSFCFLDIRSPGLGDTAMYLCATSRVGTVNTEAFFGQGTRLTVV.